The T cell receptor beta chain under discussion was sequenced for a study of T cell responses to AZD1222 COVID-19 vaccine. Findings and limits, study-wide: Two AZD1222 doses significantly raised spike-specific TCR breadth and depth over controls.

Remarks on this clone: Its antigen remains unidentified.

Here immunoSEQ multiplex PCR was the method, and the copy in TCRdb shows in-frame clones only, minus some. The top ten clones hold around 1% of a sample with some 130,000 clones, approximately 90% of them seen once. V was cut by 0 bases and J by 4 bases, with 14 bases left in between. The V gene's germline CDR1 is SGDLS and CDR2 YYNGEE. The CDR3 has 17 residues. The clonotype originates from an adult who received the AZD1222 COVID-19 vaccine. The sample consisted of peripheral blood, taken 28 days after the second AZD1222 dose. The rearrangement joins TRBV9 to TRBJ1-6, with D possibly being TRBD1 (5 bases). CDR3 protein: CASSVGDWGSYNSPLHF. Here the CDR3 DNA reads TGTGCCAGCAGCGTAGGTGATTGGGGGAGTTATAATTCACCCCTCCACTTT.